A single sample is the source of the 21 T cell receptor beta chains below, sequenced in a study of blood T cells in healthy people across ages. Together with a sample-barcoded 5' primer, a J-beta primer mix was included in a second PCR lasting about 7 to 11 cycles. MiXCR, applied by TCRdb to the 5' RACE reads, yields one record per CDR3 protein. Of roughly 1,800,000 distinct CDR3 sequences listed, roughly 49% are singletons. Sequencing was done on a sample of blood. The receptors here all came from a woman in her forties in good health.

The chain couples TRBV20-1 to TRBJ1-1; 8 nucleotides agree with TRBD1. CDR1 is DFQATT and CDR2 is SNEGSKA in the germline V gene (reference sequence). Trimming removed 4 bases from V and 8 bases from J; junction bases left unmatched: 3. The CDR3 contains 11 residues. The DNA for the CDR3 is TGCAGTGCTAAAGGGACAGGCGAAGCTTTCTTT. It translates to CSAKGTGEAFF.

The rearrangement uses TRBV27 and TRBJ2-1, with 9 bases that match TRBD2. The CDR3 is 15 amino acids. CDR1 and CDR2 (germline): MNHEY, SMNVEV (reference sequence). V shed 3 bases and J 9 bases; nucleotides not matched to a gene: 9. The CDR3 loop reads CASSFGSGGPGEQFF. In DNA, the CDR3 is TGTGCCAGCAGTTTTGGGAGCGGGGGGCCGGGTGAGCAGTTCTTC.

The genes are TRBV7-9 and TRBJ2-3; TRBD2 aligns across 11 bases. Trimming at V came to 5 bases and at J to 0 bases, leaving 10 bases not matched to a gene. CDR3 length: 18 amino acids. Germline CDR1 is SEHNR and CDR2 is FQNEAQ (reference sequence). The CDR3 reads CASSRGLAGARSTDTQYF. The CDR3, as DNA: TGTGCCAGCAGCCGTGGACTAGCGGGCGCCCGGAGCACAGATACGCAGTATTTT.

This clonotype was counted a single time. The V call is TRBV6-2 or TRBV6-3, the J call TRBJ1-2; TRBD1 is a possible D gene (6 bases). In germline, CDR1 is MNHEY, CDR2 SVGEGT. V was shortened by 6 bases and J by 3 bases, with 20 bases between the two germline ends. The CDR3 is made up of 16 amino acids. The CDR3 DNA is TGTGCCAGCAGATACACAACAGGGTCAGCGGACTATGGCTACACCTTC. Protein sequence: CASRYTTGSADYGYTF.

This clonotype has just a few counts. The chain is built from TRBV5-1 and TRBJ2-5; a possible D gene is TRBD1 (7 bases). The CDR3 sequence is 13 residues long. Germline CDR1 reads SGHRS; CDR2 reads YFSETQ. The V gene lost 7 bases and the J gene lost 5 bases, with 15 bases spanning the gap. CDR3 DNA: TGCGCCAGCGCTCTGACAGGGAGGGAGACCCAGTACTTC. This encodes CASALTGRETQYF.

The chain joins TRBV11-1 to TRBJ2-6; D is perhaps TRBD1 (5 bases). Germline CDR1 is SGHAT and CDR2 is FQDESV (reference sequence). Trimming removed 5 bases at V and 4 bases at J, with 18 bases between. The CDR3 totals 17 residues. CDR3 sequence reads: CASSPHQLGAGANVLTF. CDR3 coding DNA: TGTGCCAGCAGCCCCCACCAGTTAGGGGCCGGGGCCAACGTCCTGACTTTC.

The V and J genes are TRBV27 and TRBJ2-7, with 11 positions matching TRBD1. V was pared by 7 bases and J by 2 bases, with 4 bases of the junction left unmatched. Germline V gene sequence: CDR1 MNHEY, CDR2 SMNVEV (reference sequence). CDR3 length: 14 residues. The CDR3 DNA is TGTGCCAGCAAACCGGGACAGGGGGCCTACGAGCAGTACTTC. This sequence encodes CASKPGQGAYEQYF.

The chain carries TRBV7-2 and TRBJ1-5; D not certain. The CDR3 is made up of 15 amino acids. Germline assignment: CDR1 SGHTA and CDR2 FQGNSA. The V end lost 5 bases, the J end lost 1 base, and 12 bases lay between the germline ends. CDR3 nucleotide sequence: TGTGCCAGCAGCCCGGCGGGGAGGAGCAATCAGCCCCAGCATTTT. Its translation is CASSPAGRSNQPQHF.

The chain couples TRBV5-1 to TRBJ2-1; TRBD1 agrees at 10 bases. There are 16 residues in the CDR3. The trim removed 5 bases at V and 5 bases at J, leaving 10 bases unmatched. Per the germline V gene, CDR1 is SGHRS and CDR2 is YFSETQ. The CDR3 region is CASRVSGTGANNEQFF. As DNA, the CDR3 is TGCGCCAGCAGAGTAAGTGGGACAGGGGCCAACAATGAGCAGTTCTTC.

The V call is TRBV12-5, the J call TRBJ2-5; no clear D gene. The J call may be mistaken, given a closer DNA end match to TRBJ2-7. The CDR3 extends over 13 amino acids. Germline CDR1 and CDR2: LGHNT and FRNRAP. The CDR3 DNA follows: TGTGCTCCAGCCCTGGGTCGAAGCTACGAGCAGTACTTC. Translating gives CAPALGRSYEQYF.

This clonotype showed up just a few times. In DNA, the CDR3 is TGTGCCAGCAGTTTCGAGACAGGAGATAATTCACCCCTCCACTTT. Its translation is CASSFETGDNSPLHF. J is TRBJ1-6 and V is TRBV12-3 or TRBV12-4, with a tentative D call TRBD1 (6 bases). The CDR3 consists of 15 residues. V lost 3 bases, J lost 5 bases, and 11 bases lay in between.

Only one count was recorded for this clonotype. The junction differs from germline at one of its ends, possibly a read error. The rearrangement uses TRBV6-9 and TRBJ1-2; possibly TRBD1 for D (5 bases). CDR1 is MNHGY and CDR2 is SVAAGI in the germline V gene. The CDR3 extends over 16 amino acids. CDR3 amino acids: CASSDSGQGRIYGYTF. DNA for the CDR3: TGTGCCAGCAGTGATTCGGGGCAGGGACGGATCTATGGCTACACCTTC.

This clonotype showed up just once. The chain carries TRBV3-1 and TRBJ2-7; D gene unclear. CDR3 size: 15 residues. V lost 1 base to trimming and J lost 3 bases, with 13 bases between them. CDR1 and CDR2 from the germline V gene are LGHDT and YNNKEL (reference sequence). The CDR3 bases are TGTGCCAGCAGCCAAGGGATGGGGAATTTCTACGAGCAGTACTTC. Residues: CASSQGMGNFYEQYF.

The rearrangement joins TRBV5-4 to TRBJ1-1; no firm D call. This CDR3 contains 13 residues. The germline CDR1 and CDR2 sequences are SGHNT and YYREEE (reference sequence). Trimming cost V 7 bases and J 2 bases, with 12 bases left between them. The CDR3 nucleotides read TGTGCCAGCCATCCCCGGGGTAACACTGAAGCTTTCTTT. Encoded protein: CASHPRGNTEAFF. Combining the CDR3 with reference TRBV5-4 and TRBJ1-1 gives the whole variable domain ETGVTQSPTHLIKTRGQQVTLRCSSQSGHNTVSWYQQALGQGPQFIFQYYREEENGRGNFPPRFSGLQFPNYSSELNVNALELDDSALYLCASHPRGNTEAFFGQGTRLTVV.

The V gene is TRBV7-9, the J gene TRBJ1-2; D is unclear. The CDR3 totals 13 residues. From germline, CDR1 is SEHNR and CDR2 FQNEAQ (reference sequence). V lost 5 bases and J 7 bases, leaving 14 bases between the germline ends. CDR3 protein: CASSLEERGGYTF. The CDR3 nucleotides are TGTGCCAGCAGCCTAGAGGAGAGAGGTGGCTACACCTTC.

This clonotype was recorded only once. This chain uses TRBV7-8 with TRBJ2-4; TRBD2 is a possible D gene (5 bases). The last part of the DNA fits TRBJ2-5 better; the J call may be wrong. The CDR3 runs to 15 residues. Germline assignment: CDR1 SGHVS and CDR2 FQNEAQ. CDR3 sequence reads: CASSPPGRARETQYF. The DNA of the CDR3 is TGTGCCAGCAGCCCTCCTGGGCGGGCTCGAGAGACCCAGTACTTC.

The V and J genes are TRBV5-1 and TRBJ2-1, with 10 bases fitting TRBD1. Germline CDR1 reads SGHRS; CDR2 reads YFSETQ. After removal of 4 bases from V and 9 bases from J, the junction contained 7 bases not matched to a gene. The CDR3 length is 14 residues. CDR3 sequence reads: CASSPGQGMSEQFF. The CDR3 region has the DNA TGCGCCAGCAGCCCGGGACAGGGGATGAGTGAGCAGTTCTTC.

The rearrangement joins TRBV20-1 to TRBJ2-1; the D gene is possibly TRBD1 (5 bases). The V and J ends lost 0 bases and 12 bases respectively, with 21 bases between them. Germline V gene lookup returns CDR1 DFQATT and CDR2 SNEGSKA (reference sequence). This CDR3 is 15 amino acids long. The CDR3 coding sequence is TGCAGTGCTAGAGATGGGGCAGGGTGGTACTCGGCGCAGTTCTTC. Protein product: CSARDGAGWYSAQFF.

V gene TRBV12-3 or TRBV12-4 combines with J gene TRBJ1-2; 7 bases are shared with TRBD1. V was pared by 5 bases and J by 7 bases, with 10 bases of the junction left unmatched. The CDR3 has 14 residues. The CDR3 nucleotides read TGTGCCAGCAGTAGGGGACAGACTCTGGGTGGCTACACCTTC. It codes for CASSRGQTLGGYTF.

This clonotype was seen a handful of times. The CDR3 spells CASSPGPTTGPYEQYF. The CDR3 nucleotides are TGTGCCAGCAGCCCGGGACCCACTACAGGTCCCTACGAGCAGTACTTC. This chain connects TRBV7-2 to TRBJ2-7, with D perhaps matching TRBD1 or TRBD2 (5 bases each). This CDR3 comprises 16 residues. V lost 5 bases and J 2 bases, leaving 19 bases between the germline ends. Germline CDR1 and CDR2: SGHTA and FQGNSA.

The chain has TRBV20-1 and TRBJ2-7; TRBD2 matches at 8 bases. The CDR3 sequence is 15 residues long. Germline trimming cut 1 base from V and 5 bases from J; bases unmatched to any gene: 10. Germline V gene lookup returns CDR1 DFQATT and CDR2 SNEGSKA (reference sequence). The CDR3 DNA sequence: TGCAGTGCTAGAGTCGGCGGGGGGCACGAAAACGAGCAGTACTTC. This codes for CSARVGGGHENEQYF.